The source of this T cell receptor beta chain is a study of post-analysis software for immune sequencing data. Whole-study context: Relapsing-remitting, secondary progressive and progressive-relapsing multiple sclerosis were all included among the disease courses. Whole-study results and caveats: Patients carried roughly 5 TRBV segments more frequently than controls did, and TRBV5-6, TRBV5-1 and TRBV20-1 were among them.

This clonotype was counted between two and nine times. The antigen remains unidentified. TCR beta cDNA libraries included unique molecular identifiers. Each sample of roughly 1 to 11 million input T cells yielded around 500,000 cDNA molecules, so each molecule approximated one T cell. TCRdb reprocessed the PCR reads with MiXCR, giving one entry per CDR3 protein. Of 500,000 to 600,000 distinct CDR3 sequences in the sample, about 44% were seen once. V shed 7 bases and J 0 bases; nucleotides not matched to a gene: 6. Germline CDR1 MDHEN, CDR2 SYDVKM. The CDR3 extends over 14 amino acids. This sequence joins TRBV28 and TRBJ2-7; 7 bases agree with TRBD1. The clonotype was recovered from a girl aged 5 to 17 with multiple sclerosis. Sequencing was done on a sample of blood. CDR3 region: CASNSGGRSYEQYF. As DNA, the CDR3 is TGTGCCAGCAATTCAGGGGGTCGCTCCTACGAGCAGTACTTC.